These 27 T cell receptor beta chains were sequenced from one sample in a study of blood T cells in healthy people across ages. Using a J-beta primer mix together with a sample-barcoded 5' primer, a second PCR was run for about 6 to 12 cycles. TCRdb re-derived calls from the 5' RACE reads in MiXCR, one entry per CDR3 protein. The data show some 1,500,000 distinct CDR3 sequences, approximately 43% seen once. Specimen: blood. The receptors were sampled from a young woman in good health.

The V gene is TRBV9, the J gene TRBJ2-1; D is unresolved. The CDR3 has 17 amino acids. Germline V gene sequence: CDR1 SGDLS, CDR2 YYNGEE. V was cut by 4 bases and J by 0 bases, with 17 bases left in between. The CDR3 nucleotides read TGTGCCAGCAGCCCCTCCTTTTCCTCGAGCTCCTACAATGAGCAGTTCTTC. Translation: CASSPSFSSSSYNEQFF.

This clonotype has only a few counts. This chain connects TRBV4-1 to TRBJ2-5, with TRBD1 matching 7 bases. V lost 4 bases and J lost 0; bases outside the gene matches: 2. The CDR3 spans 14 residues. Germline V gives CDR1 MGHRA, CDR2 YSYEKL. CDR3 bases: TGCGCCAGCAGCCGGGGACAGTACCAAGAGACCCAGTACTTC. This translates into CASSRGQYQETQYF.

This clonotype has only a few counts. V and J are TRBV5-1 and TRBJ1-6; 7 bases align to TRBD1. The CDR3 sequence is 18 residues long. Germline V gives CDR1 SGHRS, CDR2 YFSETQ. V shed 1 base and J 7 bases; nucleotides not matched to a gene: 14. Here the CDR3 DNA reads TGCGCCAGCAGCTTGTCGAACAGGGGAACATCCCCCAATTCACCCCTCCACTTT. Translated, it gives CASSLSNRGTSPNSPLHF.

The V gene is TRBV20-1, the J gene TRBJ2-7; D is perhaps TRBD2 (6 bases). V was trimmed by 2 bases and J by 5 bases, leaving 16 bases between them. This CDR3 comprises 14 residues. CDR1 is DFQATT, CDR2 SNEGSKA, per germline (reference sequence). The CDR3: CSARNRRDLDEQYF. CDR3 bases: TGCAGTGCTAGAAATAGGCGGGATCTCGACGAGCAGTACTTC.

This clonotype was seen a handful of times. V gene TRBV7-3 combines with J gene TRBJ2-1; the D is unclear. Germline CDR1 SGHTA, CDR2 FQGTGA. The CDR3 runs 17 residues. Trimming pared 5 bases from V and 0 bases from J, leaving 17 bases between. The CDR3 protein is CASSLGPGAASYNEQFF. For the CDR3, the DNA is TGTGCCAGCAGCCTCGGTCCAGGTGCGGCCTCCTACAATGAGCAGTTCTTC. The full variable domain, with the rest looked up from reference TRBV7-3 and TRBJ2-1, is GAGVSQTPSNKVTEKGKYVELRCDPISGHTALYWYRQSLGQGPEFLIYFQGTGAADDSGLPNDRFFAVRPEGSVSTLKIQRTERGDSAVYLCASSLGPGAASYNEQFFGPGTRLTVL.

The rearrangement links TRBV20-1 to TRBJ2-4; 7 bases align to TRBD2. The last part of the DNA fits TRBJ2-7 better; the J call may be wrong. The V gene's germline CDR1 is DFQATT and CDR2 SNEGSKA (reference sequence). The CDR3 runs to 11 residues. As DNA, the CDR3 is TGCTGTGTTGTCGGGAGGAACGAGCAGTACTTC. Amino acid sequence: CCVVGRNEQYF.

This clonotype occurred a few times. The rearrangement uses TRBV10-1 and TRBJ2-3; 10 nucleotides line up with TRBD2. The CDR3 runs to 18 residues. J was trimmed by 1 base and V by 6 bases; bases with no gene match: 13. The germline gives CDR1 WNHNN, CDR2 SYGVQD (reference sequence). The CDR3, as DNA: TGCGCCAGCAGGCTAGCGGGGGCCTTTACTAACCGCACAGATACGCAGTATTTT. It specifies CASRLAGAFTNRTDTQYF.

This clonotype was counted a few times. This rearrangement joins TRBV7-8 to TRBJ1-5, with D hard to call. The CDR3 totals 14 residues. Looked up from germline, CDR1 is SGHVS and CDR2 is FQNEAQ. The ends were cut back, 11 bases at V and 0 bases at J, with 14 bases in the middle. The CDR3 DNA reads TGTGCCGTCAGCGTTGGGGATAGCAATCAGCCCCAGCATTTT. It yields the protein CAVSVGDSNQPQHF.

This rearrangement joins TRBV20-1 to TRBJ2-7, with 9 bases lining up with TRBD2. CDR1 and CDR2 (germline): DFQATT, SNEGSKA (reference sequence). V shed 5 bases, J shed 2 bases, and the junction held 7 bases outside the gene matches. The CDR3 contains 14 residues. The CDR3 protein is CSAESGGLPYEQYF. DNA of the CDR3: TGCAGTGCTGAGAGCGGGGGGCTGCCCTACGAGCAGTACTTC.

This clonotype was counted between two and nine times. The V call is TRBV12-3 or TRBV12-4, the J call TRBJ2-2; no definite D call. V gave up 3 bases and J gave up 5 bases, with 13 bases separating them. This CDR3 region has 15 residues. This CDR3 is CASSFMGLSTGELFF. The CDR3 DNA follows: TGTGCCAGCAGTTTCATGGGGTTATCGACCGGGGAGCTGTTTTTT.

This clonotype appeared a few times. The V call is TRBV7-2, the J call TRBJ1-5, with D possibly matching TRBD1 (6 bases). CDR1 and CDR2 (germline): SGHTA, FQGNSA. The V end lost 5 bases, the J end lost 6 bases, and 14 bases lay between the germline ends. The CDR3 sequence is 14 residues long. The CDR3 loop reads CASSPRQAFQPQHF. Here the CDR3 DNA reads TGTGCCAGCAGCCCACGACAGGCTTTTCAGCCCCAGCATTTT.

The chain employs TRBV13 and TRBJ2-5; 12 nucleotides line up with TRBD2. After removal of 3 bases from V and 11 bases from J, the junction contained 10 bases not matched to a gene. The CDR3 is 15 amino acids. Germline loops: CDR1 PRHDT, CDR2 FYEKMQ (reference sequence). CDR3 protein: CASSLALAGGNEQYF. The CDR3 DNA is TGTGCCAGCAGCTTGGCACTAGCGGGAGGAAATGAGCAGTACTTC.

The chain joins TRBV29-1 to TRBJ2-3, with 7 bases lining up with TRBD2. This CDR3 is 14 amino acids long. Trimming took 7 bases from V and 5 from J; bases not matched to a gene: 12. In germline, CDR1 is SQVTM, CDR2 ANQGSEA. DNA for the CDR3: TGCAGCGGTGCCTGGGGCGGGAGTAGAGATACGCAGTATTTT. Encoded protein: CSGAWGGSRDTQYF.

This rearrangement joins TRBV18 to TRBJ1-2; tentative D call: TRBD1 (5 bases). V was clipped by 1 base and J by 0 bases, with 12 bases between them. There are 16 residues in the CDR3. Germline V lookup: CDR1 KGHSH, CDR2 LQKENI. CDR3 in DNA: TGTGCCAGCTCACCACTTGGGCAGGGAGCTAACTATGGCTACACCTTC. Translation: CASSPLGQGANYGYTF.

This clonotype was counted only a few times. This chain joins TRBV12-3 or TRBV12-4 and TRBJ1-5; D remains ambiguous. CDR3 length equals 13 residues. Trimming cost V 7 bases and J 0 bases, with 7 bases left between them. The DNA of the CDR3 is TGTGCCAGCACGCGGGGTAGCAATCAGCCCCAGCATTTT. It encodes CASTRGSNQPQHF.

The chain links TRBV9 to TRBJ1-1; TRBD1 matches 7 bases. V lost 4 bases and J lost 7; bases outside the gene matches: 4. Germline CDR1 is SGDLS and CDR2 is YYNGEE. The CDR3 is made up of 12 amino acids. CDR3 DNA sequence: TGTGCCAGCAGCCCCCGACAGGGTGAAGCTTTCTTT. This gives the protein CASSPRQGEAFF.

CDR3 sequence: CASSQEDRGNEQYF. The CDR3, as DNA: TGCGCCAGCAGCCAAGAGGACAGGGGGAACGAGCAGTACTTC. The chain joins TRBV4-3 to TRBJ2-5; 10 bases match TRBD1. TRBJ2-7 explains the end of the DNA better; the J call may be wrong. The CDR3 length is 14 residues. Germline V gene lookup returns CDR1 LGHNA and CDR2 YSLEER.

The chain joins TRBV16 to TRBJ1-2; 7 nucleotides line up with TRBD1. V was pared by 1 base and J by 0 bases, with 2 bases of the junction left unmatched. The CDR3 extends over 15 amino acids. Looked up from germline, CDR1 is KGHSY and CDR2 is FQNENV. Here the CDR3 DNA reads TGTGCCAGCAGCCAATGGGACAGTTCTAACTATGGCTACACCTTC. Its protein product is CASSQWDSSNYGYTF.

This clonotype was seen a handful of times. The chain carries TRBV29-1 and TRBJ2-3; D is undetermined. Per germline, CDR1 SQVTM and CDR2 ANQGSEA. This CDR3 comprises 13 residues. Trimming pared 3 bases from V and 0 bases from J, leaving 7 bases between. Written as DNA, the CDR3 is TGCAGCGTTGAGGCTGCTAGCACAGATACGCAGTATTTT. Translating gives CSVEAASTDTQYF.

The chain uses TRBV18 and TRBJ2-4, with D possibly being TRBD2 (5 bases). Germline assignment: CDR1 KGHSH and CDR2 LQKENI. The CDR3 length is 16 residues. V dropped 6 bases and J dropped 0 bases, with 15 bases sitting between them. CDR3 nucleotide sequence: TGTGCCAGCTCCCGTCCGGGATCAGTAGCCAAAAACATTCAGTACTTC. This sequence encodes CASSRPGSVAKNIQYF. Looking up the rest from reference TRBV18 and TRBJ2-4 gives the full variable domain: NAGVMQNPRHLVRRRGQEARLRCSPMKGHSHVYWYRQLPEEGLKFMVYLQKENIIDESGMPKERFSAEFPKEGPSILRIQQVVRGDSAAYFCASSRPGSVAKNIQYFGAGTRLSVL.

This chain links TRBV11-2 with TRBJ2-1; 8 bases map to TRBD2. Trimming took 7 bases from V and 7 from J; bases not matched to a gene: 6. Germline V gene sequence: CDR1 SGHAT, CDR2 FQNNGV. This CDR3 has 13 amino acids. This chain's CDR3 is CASTSGLANEQFF. The CDR3, as DNA: TGTGCCAGCACTTCAGGACTAGCAAATGAGCAGTTCTTC.

The chain links TRBV9 to TRBJ2-1; D not resolved. V dropped 0 bases and J dropped 4 bases, with 11 bases sitting between them. The CDR3 is made up of 15 amino acids. The germline V gene encodes CDR1 SGDLS and CDR2 YYNGEE. The DNA for the CDR3 is TGTGCCAGCAGCGTAGACCAAATCGATTACAATGAGCAGTTCTTC. Its translation is CASSVDQIDYNEQFF.

V is TRBV5-1 and J is TRBJ1-1; D unclear. The CDR3 is 13 amino acids. V was cut by 6 bases and J by 0 bases, with 9 bases left in between. Germline V gives CDR1 SGHRS, CDR2 YFSETQ. The CDR3 protein is CASTVSMNTEAFF. The CDR3 DNA is TGCGCCAGCACCGTGAGCATGAACACTGAAGCTTTCTTT.

This clonotype was detected only a few times. The V call is TRBV7-2, the J call TRBJ1-1, with D possibly TRBD1 on 6 matching bases. The germline V gene encodes CDR1 SGHTA and CDR2 FQGNSA. The CDR3 is made up of 12 amino acids. The V end lost 7 bases, the J end lost 5 bases, and 11 bases lay between the germline ends. DNA for the CDR3: TGTGCCAGCAAGGGGGGGAGGACTGAAGCTTTCTTT. The encoded protein is CASKGGRTEAFF. Variable domain in full (rest from reference TRBV7-2 and TRBJ1-1): GAGVSQSPSNKVTEKGKDVELRCDPISGHTALYWYRQSLGQGLEFLIYFQGNSAPDKSGLPSDRFSAERTGGSVSTLTIQRTQQEDSAVYLCASKGGRTEAFFGQGTRLTVV.

This chain joins TRBV28 and TRBJ1-6; a possible D gene is TRBD1 (6 bases). Trimming cost V 3 bases and J 1 base, with 10 bases left between them. The CDR3 length is 16 residues. Germline values: CDR1 MDHEN, CDR2 SYDVKM. CDR3 sequence (DNA): TGTGCCAGCAGTTTGTCGAGGGGGTCCTATAATTCACCCCTCCACTTT. Amino acid sequence: CASSLSRGSYNSPLHF.

The V gene is TRBV7-2, the J gene TRBJ2-7, with 11 positions matching TRBD2. Unmatched junction bases numbered 6, after V lost 5 bases and J lost 3 bases. The germline CDR1 and CDR2 sequences are SGHTA and FQGNSA. This CDR3 region has 15 residues. The CDR3 DNA follows: TGTGCCAGCAGCGAAACTAGCGGGGGCCTCTACGAGCAGTACTTC. It specifies CASSETSGGLYEQYF.

The chain links TRBV12-3 or TRBV12-4 to TRBJ1-2; D is unclear. The CDR3 runs to 14 residues. The V end was cut by 3 bases, the J end by 0 bases, with 8 bases between. CDR3 amino acids: CASSFSAANYGYTF. The CDR3 bases are TGTGCCAGCAGTTTTTCGGCAGCTAACTATGGCTACACCTTC.